These 3 T cell receptor beta chains came from one sample sequenced in a study of cytomegalovirus exposure and HLA in healthy donors. Vbeta (60) and Jbeta (13) primers were used in the PCR. This table comes from immunoSEQ multiplex PCR, and its TCRdb copy is limited to in-frame clones, with some not included. The table has 150,000 to 200,000 clones, roughly 84% seen once. Sequencing was done on a sample of PBMCs. The source of these receptors is a man aged 25 to 45 in good health and CMV-seronegative.

The chain uses TRBV30 and TRBJ1-2, with 8 bases fitting TRBD1. This CDR3 contains 13 residues. The J segment lost 5 bases and the V segment lost 1 base, leaving 3 bases of the junction unmatched. The V gene's germline CDR1 is GTSNPN and CDR2 SVGIG (reference sequence). The CDR3 bases are TGTGCCTGGAGTGCGACAGGGGAGTATGGCTACACCTTC. Its protein product is CAWSATGEYGYTF.

This chain uses TRBV11-3 with TRBJ2-7; D may be TRBD2 (6 bases). The CDR3 has 13 residues. In germline, CDR1 is SGHNT, CDR2 YENEEA. Between the trimmed V and J ends, which lost 0 bases and 6 bases, there was a span of 9 bases. Here the CDR3 reads CASSLDLGGEQYF. The CDR3 nucleotides are TGTGCCAGCAGCTTAGATTTGGGGGGCGAGCAGTACTTC.

The sample holds one count of this clone. The gene calls are TRBV10-3 and TRBJ2-1, with 12 bases aligning to TRBD2. Germline values: CDR1 ENHRY, CDR2 SYGVKD. This CDR3 is built from 14 residues. Trimming at V came to 7 bases and at J to 5 bases, leaving 3 bases not matched to a gene. CDR3 sequence reads: CAITTSGGHNEQFF. DNA for the CDR3: TGTGCCATCACAACTAGCGGGGGGCACAATGAGCAGTTCTTC.